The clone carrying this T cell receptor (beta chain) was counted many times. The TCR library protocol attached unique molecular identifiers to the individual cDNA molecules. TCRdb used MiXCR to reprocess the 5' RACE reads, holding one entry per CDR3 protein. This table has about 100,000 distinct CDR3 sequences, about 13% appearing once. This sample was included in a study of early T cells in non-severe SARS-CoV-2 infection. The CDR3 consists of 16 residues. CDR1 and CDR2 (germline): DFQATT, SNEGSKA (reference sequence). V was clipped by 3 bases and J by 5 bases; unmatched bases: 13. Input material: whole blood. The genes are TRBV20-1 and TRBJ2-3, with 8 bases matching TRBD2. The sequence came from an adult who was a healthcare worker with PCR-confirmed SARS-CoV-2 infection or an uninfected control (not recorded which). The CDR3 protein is CSARGAGSGGIDTQYF. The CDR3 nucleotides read TGCAGTGCTAGGGGAGCTGGTTCGGGGGGGATAGATACGCAGTATTTT.